These T cell receptor beta chains were read from a single sample in a study of post-analysis software for immune sequencing data. TCRdb called the PCR reads again in MiXCR, with one record for every CDR3 protein. Found here are fewer than 850,000 distinct CDR3 sequences, roughly 27% of them singletons; the top ten hold around 0.56%. The sample comprised blood. These receptors all come from a girl between 10 and 17 years old with multiple sclerosis. Both conserved end residues are part of each CDR3. The D gene is left open where the match is weak. Clone size is given for some rows only: seen once, a few or many times, or a class if the clone is expanded.

D gene	V gene	J gene	clone size	CDR3 protein	CDR3 DNA
-	TRBV2	TRBJ2-2	-	CASSVATDTGELFF	TGTGCCAGCAGTGTTGCGACGGACACCGGGGAGCTGTTTTTT
TRBD1	TRBV11-2	TRBJ2-5	-	CASSLNYRGMKETQYF	TGTGCCAGCAGCTTAAATTACAGGGGGATGAAGGAGACCCAGTACTTC
TRBD1	TRBV7-6	TRBJ2-7	many	CASSPRGQTYEQYF	TGTGCCAGCAGCCCAAGGGGGCAGACCTACGAGCAGTACTTC
-	TRBV29-1	TRBJ2-4	-	CSVTRQDF	TGCAGCGTCACCAGGCAGGACTTC
TRBD1	TRBV18	TRBJ2-4	few	CASSPLRSGGNIQYF	TGTGCCAGCTCCCCTCTCCGATCAGGGGGTAACATTCAGTACTTC
-	TRBV10-3	TRBJ2-6	few	CAIHPGVLSGANVLTF	TGTGCCATCCATCCGGGGGTGCTCTCTGGGGCCAACGTCCTGACTTTC
TRBD1	TRBV29-1	TRBJ2-5	-	CSARRWQGEETQYF	TGCAGCGCCCGTAGGTGGCAGGGGGAAGAGACCCAGTACTTC
-	TRBV20-1	TRBJ2-1	-	CSARDPRRSSYNEQFF	TGCAGTGCTAGAGATCCAAGGCGAAGCTCCTACAATGAGCAGTTCTTC
-	TRBV29-1	TRBJ1-2	few	CSVTRGAGAGYTF	TGCAGCGTTACCAGGGGAGCGGGCGCTGGCTACACCTTC
-	TRBV6-5	TRBJ1-2	many	CASSYSRTNYGYTF	TGTGCCAGCAGTTACTCGAGGACGAACTATGGCTACACCTTC
-	TRBV3-1	TRBJ1-5	few	CASSQGWGQPQHF	TGTGCCAGCAGCCAAGGATGGGGCCAGCCCCAGCATTTT
-	TRBV6-2/TRBV6-3	TRBJ1-5	-	CASSYWSEDQPQHF	TGTGCCAGCAGTTACTGGTCAGAGGATCAGCCCCAGCATTTT
-	TRBV20-1	TRBJ1-6	few	CSGGASTGSSPLHF	TGCAGTGGGGGGGCATCGACGGGTAGTTCACCCCTCCACTTT
-	TRBV12-3/TRBV12-4	TRBJ2-7	-	CASSFLRDEQYF	TGTGCCAGCAGTTTTCTCCGGGATGAGCAGTACTTC
-	TRBV15	TRBJ2-2	-	CATSRGGGELFF	TGTGCCACCAGCAGAGGGGGGGGGGAGCTGTTTTTT
-	TRBV4-3	TRBJ2-4	few	CASSQEGTSTDGLAKNIQYF	TGCGCCAGCAGCCAAGAGGGTACGTCGACAGACGGTCTAGCCAAAAACATTCAGTACTTC
TRBD1	TRBV20-1	TRBJ2-7	-	CSAAGQGDSYEQYF	TGCAGTGCTGCCGGACAGGGGGACTCCTACGAGCAGTACTTC
-	TRBV5-6	TRBJ2-7	few	CASSLLGAGFVYEQYF	TGTGCCAGCAGCTTGCTCGGCGCAGGGTTTGTCTACGAGCAGTACTTC
TRBD2	TRBV5-6	TRBJ2-7	few	CASSLFPGTSGRYEQYF	TGTGCCAGCAGCTTGTTCCCCGGGACTAGCGGGAGATACGAGCAGTACTTC
TRBD2	TRBV29-1	TRBJ2-5	many	CSVELSGGYQETQYF	TGCAGCGTTGAGTTGTCGGGGGGATACCAAGAGACCCAGTACTTC
-	TRBV29-1	TRBJ2-5	-	CSVEGYGRNEQYF	TGCAGCGTTGAAGGTTATGGGCGCAATGAGCAGTACTTC
-	TRBV20-1	TRBJ1-5	-	CSARLGLGGNQPRHF	TGCAGTGCTAGGCTCGGACTGGGAGGCAATCAGCCCCGGCATTTT
TRBD2	TRBV7-2	TRBJ2-3	-	CASSSLGLAGDLADTQYF	TGTGCCAGCAGCTCTTTAGGACTAGCGGGAGATTTGGCAGATACGCAGTATTTT
-	TRBV5-1	TRBJ1-1	few	CASSLARGRPTEAFF	TGCGCCAGCAGCTTGGCCCGGGGGCGCCCCACTGAAGCTTTCTTT
-	TRBV27	TRBJ2-1	once	CASSLSYGNEQFF	TGTGCCAGCAGTTTATCCTACGGGAATGAGCAGTTCTTC
TRBD1	TRBV6-5	TRBJ2-6	few	CASGTGSGANVLTF	TGTGCCAGCGGGACAGGGTCTGGGGCCAACGTCCTGACTTTC
-	TRBV20-1	TRBJ2-7	-	CSATDSLGEQYF	TGCAGTGCAACGGACAGCCTCGGCGAGCAGTACTTC
-	TRBV28	TRBJ2-1	few	CASSLRVDSEQFF	TGTGCCAGCAGCTTAAGGGTGGACAGTGAGCAGTTCTTC
-	TRBV20-1	TRBJ2-3	-	CSASVAERGDTQYF	TGCAGTGCGAGCGTAGCGGAAAGGGGAGATACGCAGTATTTT
TRBD1	TRBV6-2/TRBV6-3	TRBJ2-7	-	CASRGGTGGYHEQYF	TGTGCCAGCAGAGGCGGGACAGGGGGTTACCACGAGCAGTACTTC
TRBD1	TRBV4-3	TRBJ2-3	-	CASSQTEGQGPYF	TGCGCCAGCAGCCAAACTGAGGGACAGGGCCCGTATTTT
-	TRBV3-1	TRBJ1-1	-	CASSQDFGDTEAFF	TGTGCCAGCAGCCAAGATTTCGGGGACACTGAAGCTTTCTTT
-	TRBV20-1	TRBJ2-3	few	CSATDLRSADTQYF	TGCAGTGCCACGGACCTTAGGTCCGCAGATACGCAGTATTTT
-	TRBV5-1	TRBJ2-1	-	CASSSPRGPPGHEQFF	TGCGCCAGCAGCTCCCCGCGGGGGCCCCCGGGGCATGAGCAGTTCTTC
-	TRBV4-1	TRBJ2-1	few	CASSPPSQGEQFF	TGCGCCAGCAGCCCCCCCAGTCAGGGTGAGCAGTTCTTC
-	TRBV24-1	TRBJ2-1	-	CATSTLSLYNEQFF	TGTGCCACTTCAACCCTCAGCCTTTACAATGAGCAGTTCTTC
TRBD2	TRBV5-6	TRBJ2-3	few	CASSSPGLWLAGSDTQYF	TGTGCCAGCAGCTCACCAGGACTGTGGCTAGCGGGGTCAGATACGCAGTATTTT
-	TRBV5-1	TRBJ2-7	few	CASSLDSPPYEQYF	TGCGCCAGCAGCCTGGACAGCCCTCCCTACGAGCAGTACTTC
TRBD1	TRBV28	TRBJ2-7	-	CASSPGTAFRPEQYF	TGTGCCAGCAGCCCCGGGACAGCCTTTCGGCCCGAGCAGTACTTC
TRBD1	TRBV7-2	TRBJ2-7	-	CASSPGMTGVFGEQYF	TGTGCCAGCAGCCCCGGTATGACAGGGGTGTTTGGCGAGCAGTACTTC
TRBD2	TRBV6-5	TRBJ2-1	-	CASRRTSGGFGEQFF	TGTGCCAGCCGCAGGACTAGCGGGGGATTTGGGGAGCAGTTCTTC
-	TRBV29-1	TRBJ2-1	-	CSATQGSSGEQFF	TGCAGCGCCACCCAGGGGAGTTCGGGTGAGCAGTTCTTC
TRBD2	TRBV15	TRBJ2-5	many	CATSQTSGGYQETQYF	TGTGCCACCAGCCAGACTAGCGGGGGGTACCAAGAGACCCAGTACTTC
TRBD1	TRBV9	TRBJ1-2	-	CASKARGSGYTF	TGTGCCAGCAAGGCCAGGGGGAGCGGCTACACCTTC
-	TRBV27	TRBJ2-7	-	CASSPGTSTSYEQYF	TGTGCCAGCAGTCCCGGGACATCAACCTCCTACGAGCAGTACTTC
TRBD1	TRBV2	TRBJ1-1	-	CASRGTANTEAFF	TGTGCCAGCAGGGGGACAGCGAACACTGAAGCTTTCTTT
-	TRBV28	TRBJ2-7	-	CASSFGTPYEQYF	TGTGCCAGCAGTTTTGGGACACCCTACGAGCAGTACTTC
TRBD1	TRBV11-2	TRBJ2-1	few	CASRRTGTAILNEQFF	TGTGCCAGCAGACGCACCGGGACAGCGATCCTCAATGAGCAGTTCTTC
-	TRBV6-5	TRBJ2-7	-	CASSHLPGYEQYF	TGTGCCAGCAGCCACCTCCCTGGTTACGAGCAGTACTTC
-	TRBV6-6	TRBJ2-7	-	CASSSTAYEQYF	TGTGCCAGCAGTTCGACTGCATACGAGCAGTACTTC
-	TRBV20-1	TRBJ2-5	-	CSAVRPGLETQYF	TGCAGTGCTGTCCGCCCCGGTTTGGAGACCCAGTACTTC
TRBD2	TRBV9	TRBJ2-5	-	CASSVTSGSRRETQYF	TGTGCCAGCAGCGTTACTAGCGGGAGTCGCCGAGAGACCCAGTACTTC
-	TRBV15	TRBJ2-1	-	CATSRDPSLQETQFF	TGTGCCACCAGCAGAGATCCCAGCCTCCAAGAGACCCAGTTCTTC
-	TRBV7-2	TRBJ1-2	-	CASSSRGGPQQRSNGYTF	TGTGCCAGCAGCTCAAGAGGGGGGCCACAACAGCGATCAAATGGCTACACCTTC
-	TRBV5-1	TRBJ1-2	few	CASSPTGGFRADGYTF	TGCGCCAGCAGCCCTACCGGGGGTTTCCGCGCGGATGGCTACACCTTC
TRBD1	TRBV9	TRBJ1-1	-	CASSQWTGKGTEAFF	TGTGCCAGCAGCCAGTGGACAGGGAAGGGGACTGAAGCTTTCTTT
-	TRBV29-1	TRBJ2-3	-	CSVNTNPDTQYF	TGCAGCGTTAACACAAACCCAGATACGCAGTATTTT
-	TRBV5-1	TRBJ1-5	-	CASSQGPLYSNQPQHF	TGCGCCAGCAGCCAGGGGCCCCTTTATAGCAATCAGCCCCAGCATTTT
-	TRBV7-2	TRBJ1-2	-	CASSTRETSFYGYTF	TGTGCCAGCAGTACGCGGGAGACTTCCTTCTATGGCTACACCTTC